This passage covers 18 T cell receptor beta chains from one sample sequenced in a study of T-cell reconstitution after alpha-beta-depleted transplantation in children (TCRdb year 2016). The method was PCR. Sequenced using an Illumina HiSeq 2500. TCR libraries were prepared with molecular barcoding, using unique molecular identifiers to normalize TCRbeta repertoire quantification. TCRdb took the public reads, trimmed them with fastp at Q25, ran MiXCR for clone calling and kept in-frame beta chains. Rows matching on CDR3 protein sequence are summarized as one entry with the most common DNA and genes. Across this sample there are approximately 83,000 distinct CDR3 sequences, with more than 7% seen only once. The ten largest clones represent 6.9% of the sample. The sequencing here drew on PBMCs from the stem cell graft donor, taken from the stem cell graft. The receptors were sampled from a human donor who donated a stem cell graft to a child with congenital amegakaryocytic thrombocytopenia.

This clonotype showed up many times. The genes are TRBV7-2 and TRBJ2-3, with D perhaps matching TRBD1 or TRBD2 (5 bases each). Germline lookup yields CDR1 SGHTA and CDR2 FQGNSA. The CDR3 runs to 15 residues. V lost 5 bases to trimming and J lost 0 bases, with 12 bases between them. The CDR3 nucleotides read TGTGCCAGCAGCCCGAGGGACCGGAGCACAGATACGCAGTATTTT. Its translation: CASSPRDRSTDTQYF.

This rearrangement joins TRBV20-1 to TRBJ1-2; D unclear. Germline CDR1 reads DFQATT; CDR2 reads SNEGSKA (reference sequence). Trimming removed 6 bases at V and 4 bases at J, with 12 bases between. This CDR3 contains 12 residues. The CDR3 sequence is CSAIILTYGYTF. CDR3 sequence (DNA): TGCAGTGCCATAATCTTAACCTATGGCTACACCTTC.

This clonotype was picked up many times. V is TRBV20-1 and J is TRBJ2-1; D not resolved. CDR1 DFQATT and CDR2 SNEGSKA come from the germline V gene (reference sequence). Trimming pared 4 bases from V and 8 bases from J, leaving 9 bases between. The CDR3 totals 11 residues. As DNA, the CDR3 is TGCAGTGCTATTATCCTTGATGAGCAGTTCTTC. Protein: CSAIILDEQFF.

This clonotype was observed many times. The rearrangement joins TRBV7-3 to TRBJ2-3; D is possibly TRBD1 (5 bases). The germline gives CDR1 SGHTA, CDR2 FQGTGA. The CDR3 totals 15 residues. Deletions cut 1 base from V and 2 bases from J, with 10 bases between. The CDR3 nucleotides read TGTGCCAGCAGCTTAAACGGACACCTCACAGATACGCAGTATTTT. Translated, it gives CASSLNGHLTDTQYF.

This clonotype was seen repeatedly, ten times or more. The rearrangement uses TRBV9 and TRBJ2-5; the D gene is possibly TRBD1 (5 bases). This CDR3 has 15 residues. Between the trimmed V and J ends, which lost 4 bases and 7 bases, there was a span of 20 bases. Germline values: CDR1 SGDLS, CDR2 YYNGEE. CDR3 bases: TGTGCCAGCAGCTCCCGCTCAGGGTTTGGTGGGACCCAGTACTTC. Translated, it gives CASSSRSGFGGTQYF.

The V gene is TRBV5-1, the J gene TRBJ2-3, with 11 bases that match TRBD2. V lost 3 bases, J lost 5 bases, and 11 bases stayed unmatched. Germline CDR1 reads SGHRS; CDR2 reads YFSETQ. The CDR3 is made up of 17 amino acids. CDR3 in DNA: TGCGCCAGCAGCTACTCTTATAGCGGGAGGGCTGAAGATACGCAGTATTTT. Amino acids: CASSYSYSGRAEDTQYF.

The sample holds many counts of this clonotype. The chain links TRBV10-3 to TRBJ2-5; D perhaps matches TRBD1 (6 bases). The ends were cut back, 0 bases at V and 2 bases at J, with 16 bases in the middle. Germline values: CDR1 ENHRY, CDR2 SYGVKD. The CDR3 sequence is 17 residues long. CDR3 sequence (DNA): TGTGCCATCAGTGAGTCGACCGGGGCAGGGGCACAAGAGACCCAGTACTTC. This translates into CAISESTGAGAQETQYF.

There are a few counts of this clonotype. This rearrangement joins TRBV3-1 to TRBJ2-7; D is ambiguous. This CDR3 is 11 amino acids long. V lost 1 base and J 6 bases, leaving 4 bases between the germline ends. Germline-derived CDR1 and CDR2 are LGHDT and YNNKEL (reference sequence). The CDR3 nucleotides read TGTGCCAGCAGCCAAGCAGGCGAGCAGTACTTC. Protein product: CASSQAGEQYF.

The V gene is TRBV20-1, the J gene TRBJ1-1, with TRBD1 as a possible D gene (5 bases). The CDR3 spans 13 residues. CDR1 is DFQATT, CDR2 SNEGSKA, per germline (reference sequence). The DNA of the CDR3 is TGCAGCGCTGAACGACCCAGGGACACTGAAGCTTTCTTT. It is translated as CSAERPRDTEAFF.

Only a few counts were recorded for this clonotype. V usage is TRBV6-6 and J usage is TRBJ1-1, with TRBD1 as a possible D gene (5 bases). V gave up 6 bases and J gave up 7 bases, with 12 bases separating them. From germline, CDR1 is MNHNY and CDR2 SVGAGI (reference sequence). There are 12 residues in the CDR3. For the CDR3, the DNA is TGTGCCAGCAGCACCCAGGGTAATGAAGCTTTCTTT. Its protein is CASSTQGNEAFF.

This clonotype was observed at least ten times. The chain combines TRBV21-1 with TRBJ2-1; the table calls TRBD1, which could not be checked here. TRBV21-1 is classified as a pseudogene. The CDR3 is 20 amino acids. This CDR3 is CASSAPRDRGSKASYNEQFF. CDR3 in DNA: TGTGCCAGCAGCGCCCCACGAGACAGGGGTTCTAAAGCTTCCTACAATGAGCAGTTCTTC.

This clonotype was picked up many times. The gene calls are TRBV6-5 and TRBJ1-5; D is possibly TRBD1 (5 bases). V lost 0 bases and J lost 5, with 11 bases in between. Per the germline V gene, CDR1 is MNHEY and CDR2 is SVGAGI. The CDR3 contains 15 residues. The CDR3: CASSYSWVGDQPQHF. In DNA form, the CDR3 reads TGTGCCAGCAGTTACTCTTGGGTGGGGGATCAGCCCCAGCATTTT.

At least ten counts were recorded for this clonotype. The chain employs TRBV12-3 or TRBV12-4 and TRBJ2-1; possibly TRBD2 for D (5 bases). Trimming stripped 0 bases from V and 5 bases from J, with 14 bases between. There are 16 residues in the CDR3. The CDR3 here is CASSLAWAGRDNEQFF. In DNA form, the CDR3 reads TGTGCCAGCAGTTTAGCGTGGGCGGGCCGGGACAATGAGCAGTTCTTC.

This clonotype was seen ten or more times. The chain is built from TRBV7-9 and TRBJ1-5, with 7 bases fitting TRBD1. V gave up 1 base and J gave up 3 bases; unmatched junction bases: 9. In germline, CDR1 is SEHNR, CDR2 FQNEAQ (reference sequence). The CDR3 has 17 residues. CDR3 sequence reads: CASSLVGQGDDNQPQHF. The DNA for the CDR3 is TGTGCCAGCAGCTTAGTGGGCCAGGGGGACGACAATCAGCCCCAGCATTTT.

This clonotype was detected ten times or more. The chain recombines TRBV5-1 with TRBJ2-3; either TRBD1 or TRBD2 may fit D (6 bases each). The ends were cut back, 4 bases at V and 4 bases at J, with 10 bases in the middle. The CDR3 covers 13 residues. CDR1 and CDR2 (germline): SGHRS, YFSETQ. CDR3 residues: CASSEGGSDTQYF. The DNA of the CDR3 is TGCGCCAGCAGCGAGGGGGGTTCAGATACGCAGTATTTT.

This clonotype was picked up many times. The chain has TRBV9 and TRBJ2-2, with a possible D match to TRBD2 (6 bases). Germline V CDR1 and CDR2: SGDLS, YYNGEE. The CDR3 totals 15 residues. Trimming cost V 1 base and J 7 bases, with 14 bases left between them. CDR3 in DNA: TGTGCCAGCAGCGTAACTAGCACCTTTGGCGGGGAGCTGTTTTTT. Translation: CASSVTSTFGGELFF.

This clonotype was counted many times. The chain joins TRBV12-3 or TRBV12-4 to TRBJ2-5; tentatively, D is TRBD1 (5 bases). Between the trimmed V and J ends, which lost 3 bases and 2 bases, there was a span of 10 bases. The CDR3 is 14 amino acids. This CDR3 reads CASSFGQGQETQYF. CDR3 coding DNA: TGTGCCAGCAGTTTTGGTCAGGGACAAGAGACCCAGTACTTC.

This clonotype came up many times. The genes are TRBV5-1 and TRBJ1-3; D ambiguous. The CDR3 runs 14 residues. Germline V gives CDR1 SGHRS, CDR2 YFSETQ. Between the trimmed V and J ends, which lost 6 bases and 0 bases, there was a span of 10 bases. CDR3 region: CASMQDYSGNTIYF. The CDR3, as DNA: TGCGCCAGCATGCAGGACTACTCTGGAAACACCATATATTTT.